This TCR beta chain stems from a study of molecular identifiers for immune sequencing clone quantification. The CDR3 has 13 residues. Germline V lookup: CDR1 GTSNPN, CDR2 SVGIG (reference sequence). Trimming left V 0 bases short and J 8 bases short, with 13 bases between. This clonotype appeared many times. MiXCR was run by TCRdb on the PCR reads, yielding one entry per CDR3 protein. Seen here are hundreds of thousands of distinct CDR3 sequences, roughly 23% observed once, and the top ten hold roughly 0.83%. The sequenced material came from naive CD8+ T cells from blood, with Jurkat cell RNA spiked in. Sample subset: FACS-sorted CD8+CD4-CCR7+CD45RA+ naive T cells. The V gene is TRBV30, the J gene TRBJ2-5; possible D gene TRBD2, 5 bases. The sequence was obtained from a human donor in good health. Some libraries in this study had Jurkat cell RNA spiked in. CDR3: CAWSVWARETQYF. CDR3 coding DNA: TGTGCCTGGAGTGTCTGGGCCCGGGAAACCCAGTACTTC.